These T cell receptor beta chains were read from a single sample in a study of T cell repertoires in cytomegalovirus infection. These receptors' antigens are unknown. In TCRdb, the reads were re-called with MiXCR into one record per CDR3 protein. The sample shows about 150,000 distinct CDR3 sequences, 30% to 40% of them seen only once. This specimen was CD8+ T cells from cultured PBMCs, taken from culture after CMV antigen stimulation. These receptors originate from a human donor in good health (CMV status not recorded). Some clones in this sample may be carry-over from other donors' samples. CDR3s include the opening cysteine and the closing phenylalanine or tryptophan. The D gene is left open where the match is weak. Expanded clones get a size class; other rows say once, few or many, or leave the size out.

D: TRBD1
size: -
length: 16
J: TRBJ2-7
V: TRBV7-8
CDR3: CASSYLDREFWGEQYF
DNA: TGTGCCAGCAGCTACCTCGACAGGGAGTTTTGGGGGGAGCAGTACTTC

D: TRBD1
size: many
length: 17
J: TRBJ2-2
V: TRBV12-3/TRBV12-4
CDR3: CASSLATGQVYTGELFF
DNA: TGTGCCAGCAGTTTAGCGACGGGACAGGTGTACACCGGGGAGCTGTTTTTT

D: -
size: -
length: 13
J: TRBJ1-1
V: TRBV29-1
CDR3: CSVSGDLNTEAFF
DNA: TGCAGCGTTTCCGGGGACTTGAACACTGAAGCTTTCTTT

D: -
size: few
length: 13
J: TRBJ1-1
V: TRBV27
CDR3: CASSPGPGREAFF
DNA: TGTGCCAGCAGCCCTGGGCCCGGGCGTGAAGCTTTCTTT

D: -
size: few
length: 15
J: TRBJ1-2
V: TRBV27
CDR3: CASSLRAGVHYGYTF
DNA: TGTGCCAGCAGTCTAAGGGCAGGGGTACACTATGGCTACACCTTC

D: -
size: -
length: 14
J: TRBJ2-7
V: TRBV20-1
CDR3: CSAEGSGNDYEQYF
DNA: TGCAGTGCTGAAGGGTCAGGGAACGACTACGAGCAGTACTTC

D: TRBD1
size: many
length: 20
J: TRBJ1-2
V: TRBV2
CDR3: CASSENFIGDRGLNQDGYTF
DNA: TGTGCCAGCAGTGAAAATTTCATTGGGGACAGGGGGCTTAACCAGGATGGCTACACCTTC

D: -
size: few
length: 13
J: TRBJ1-1
V: TRBV20-1
CDR3: CSASQTENTEAFF
DNA: TGCAGTGCTTCTCAGACAGAGAACACTGAAGCTTTCTTT

D: -
size: many
length: 18
J: TRBJ1-2
V: TRBV19
CDR3: CASSSPPGQPSLQYGYTF
DNA: TGTGCCAGTAGTTCCCCCCCTGGACAGCCCTCCCTACAGTATGGCTACACCTTC

D: -
size: few
length: 11
J: TRBJ1-2
V: TRBV7-9
CDR3: CASSSGLYYTF
DNA: TGTGCCAGCAGCTCGGGGTTGTACTACACCTTC

D: -
size: few
length: 14
J: TRBJ2-1
V: TRBV27
CDR3: CASSLGGKYNEQFF
DNA: TGTGCCAGCAGTTTGGGGGGCAAATACAATGAGCAGTTCTTC

D: TRBD1
size: -
length: 15
J: TRBJ1-6
V: TRBV11-1
CDR3: CASSFGTGDGSPLHF
DNA: TGTGCCAGCAGCTTCGGGACAGGGGATGGATCACCCCTCCACTTT

D: -
size: -
length: 12
J: TRBJ2-1
V: TRBV7-3
CDR3: CASSPLGNEQFF
DNA: TGTGCCAGCAGCCCTCTAGGCAATGAGCAGTTCTTC

D: -
size: once
length: 15
J: TRBJ2-7
V: TRBV7-9
CDR3: CASSIPGTPSTEQYF
DNA: TGTGCCAGCAGCATACCGGGCACCCCCTCGACCGAGCAGTACTTC

D: TRBD1
size: few
length: 13
J: TRBJ2-1
V: TRBV7-8
CDR3: CASSPWTGNEQFF
DNA: TGTGCCAGCAGCCCCTGGACAGGGAATGAGCAGTTCTTC

D: -
size: -
length: 16
J: TRBJ1-5
V: TRBV19
CDR3: CASSIDQGLSNQPQHF
DNA: TGTGCCAGTAGTATAGACCAGGGGCTTAGCAATCAGCCCCAGCATTTC

D: TRBD2
size: few
length: 11
J: TRBJ2-7
V: TRBV10-3
CDR3: CAAGGGYEQYF
DNA: TGTGCCGCGGGGGGGGGTTACGAGCAGTACTTC

D: TRBD1
size: -
length: 15
J: TRBJ2-7
V: TRBV2
CDR3: CASSEWTGVSDEQYF
DNA: TGTGCCAGCAGTGAATGGACAGGGGTCTCCGACGAGCAGTACTTC

D: -
size: -
length: 13
J: TRBJ2-7
V: TRBV12-3/TRBV12-4
CDR3: CASSYTFVHEQYF
DNA: TGTGCCAGCAGTTACACTTTCGTCCACGAGCAGTACTTC

D: TRBD2
size: many
length: 16
J: TRBJ2-2
V: TRBV7-6
CDR3: CASSLGVGGTTGELFF
DNA: TGTGCCAGCAGCTTAGGTGTCGGGGGGACTACCGGGGAGCTGTTTTTT

D: -
size: many
length: 13
J: TRBJ1-1
V: TRBV19
CDR3: CASSKGGISEAFF
DNA: TGTGCCAGTTCAAAGGGTGGTATATCTGAAGCTTTCTTT

D: -
size: few
length: 16
J: TRBJ2-3
V: TRBV13
CDR3: CASSLAGSRAADTQYF
DNA: TGTGCCAGCAGCTTAGCCGGTTCGCGGGCCGCAGATACGCAGTATTTT

D: TRBD2
size: many
length: 12
J: TRBJ2-7
V: TRBV20-1
CDR3: CSARSSGGSPHF
DNA: TGCAGTGCTAGGTCTAGCGGGGGATCCCCGCACTTC

D: -
size: many
length: 14
J: TRBJ1-4
V: TRBV12-3/TRBV12-4
CDR3: CASTLGPYNEKLFF
DNA: TGTGCCAGCACCCTCGGGCCTTATAATGAAAAACTGTTTTTT

D: TRBD1
size: few
length: 15
J: TRBJ2-7
V: TRBV12-3/TRBV12-4
CDR3: CASSLAGTGIYEQYF
DNA: TGTGCCAGCAGTTTAGCTGGGACAGGGATTTACGAGCAGTACTTC

D: -
size: -
length: 15
J: TRBJ2-1
V: TRBV20-1
CDR3: CSARPGRAPYNEQFF
DNA: TGCAGTGCTAGACCGGGGCGGGCCCCCTACAATGAGCAGTTCTTC

D: TRBD2
size: -
length: 17
J: TRBJ2-1
V: TRBV2
CDR3: CASSASTSGELKNEQFF
DNA: TGTGCCAGCAGTGCATCGACTAGCGGGGAGTTAAAAAATGAGCAGTTCTTC

D: TRBD2
size: once
length: 18
J: TRBJ2-3
V: TRBV2
CDR3: CASRNPHETSGSTDTQYF
DNA: TGTGCCAGCAGAAATCCCCATGAGACTAGCGGATCCACAGATACGCAGTATTTT

D: -
size: many
length: 13
J: TRBJ2-1
V: TRBV19
CDR3: CASSIVGYNEQFF
DNA: TGTGCCAGTAGTATAGTCGGTTACAATGAGCAGTTCTTC

D: -
size: many
length: 15
J: TRBJ2-1
V: TRBV4-1
CDR3: CASSQDWGSYNEQFF
DNA: TGCGCCAGCAGCCAAGATTGGGGGTCCTACAATGAGCAGTTCTTC

D: -
size: few
length: 14
J: TRBJ2-7
V: TRBV9
CDR3: CASSTAGRPYEQYF
DNA: TGTGCCAGCAGCACCGCGGGACGGCCCTACGAGCAGTACTTC

D: -
size: few
length: 12
J: TRBJ2-1
V: TRBV12-3/TRBV12-4
CDR3: CASRRGYNEQFF
DNA: TGTGCCAGCAGAAGGGGGTACAATGAGCAGTTCTTC

D: -
size: -
length: 14
J: TRBJ1-4
V: TRBV2
CDR3: CASSDYATNEKLFF
DNA: TGTGCCAGCAGTGATTACGCAACTAATGAAAAACTGTTTTTT

D: TRBD2
size: many
length: 17
J: TRBJ2-5
V: TRBV27
CDR3: CASSFPGTSGGGETQYF
DNA: TGTGCCAGCAGTTTCCCCGGGACTAGCGGGGGTGGAGAGACCCAGTACTTC